The clone carrying this T cell receptor (beta chain) occurred a few times. Antigen specificity is unknown. The data were taken from a study of T cell clonotyping in hematopoietic cell transplantation. CDR1 is SQVTM, CDR2 ANQGSEA, per germline. V was pared by 6 bases and J by 1 base, with 12 bases between. The CDR3 totals 14 residues. This table comes from immunoSEQ multiplex PCR, and its TCRdb copy is limited to in-frame clones, with some not included. The table has about 13,000 clones, roughly 92% seen once. Study-level results: Recipient TCR diversity dropped after transplant; expanded clonotypes rose from day 30 to 180. Without cell sorting, CD4 versus CD8 contributions remain unresolved.

The sequences come from PBMCs, collected 100 days after allogeneic stem cell transplant. The TCR was taken from a female patient between 50 and 60 years old who had an allogeneic stem cell transplant from an unrelated donor, so the T cells may come from the graft donor. Some clones in this sample may be carry-over from other donors' samples. The chain joins TRBV29-1 to TRBJ2-2; maybe TRBD1 (6 bases). The CDR3 spells CSVTVTGNTGELFF. Here the CDR3 DNA reads TGCAGCGTCACGGTGACAGGGAACACCGGGGAGCTGTTTTTT.